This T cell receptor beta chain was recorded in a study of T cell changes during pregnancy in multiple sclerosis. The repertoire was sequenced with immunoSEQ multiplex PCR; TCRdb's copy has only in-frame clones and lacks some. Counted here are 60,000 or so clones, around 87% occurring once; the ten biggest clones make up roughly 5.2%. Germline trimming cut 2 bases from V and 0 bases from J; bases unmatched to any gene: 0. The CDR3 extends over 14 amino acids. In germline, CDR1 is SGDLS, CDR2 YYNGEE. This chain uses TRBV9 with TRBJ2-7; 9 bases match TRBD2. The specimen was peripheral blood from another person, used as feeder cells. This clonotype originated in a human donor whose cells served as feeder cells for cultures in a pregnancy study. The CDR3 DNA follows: TGTGCCAGCAGCGTTAGCGGGGGCTCCTACGAGCAGTACTTC. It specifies CASSVSGGSYEQYF.